This T cell receptor (beta chain) was sequenced during a study of T cell responses to AZD1222 COVID-19 vaccine (dated by TCRdb to 2020 to 2022). General notes on the study: TCR sequencing covered over 230 trial participants: approximately 200 given two doses of AZD1222 and about 26 given two doses of MenACWY control vaccine. Trial participants were enrolled into age subgroups of 18-55, 56-69 and 70-plus years, which contained about 150, 28 and 57 TCR-sequenced participants, respectively. General conclusions and limits of the study: The 56-69-year group was small, and its depth increase did not reach significance, likely because of low power. Only 5 to 7 AZD1222 recipients were SARS-CoV-2 seropositive at baseline, limiting conclusions about previously exposed vaccinees. After two AZD1222 doses, spike-specific TCR breadth and depth were significantly higher than at day 0 and than in MenACWY recipients. Vaccine-associated CD4 TCRs spanned the whole spike protein, with dominant responses in regions 160-218 and 743-854. Reportedly, close to half of the unique spike-specific TCRs recognized epitopes lying outside the regions that are mutated in the B.1.351 and B.1.1.7 variants. No day 14 peak-response samples were available, so repertoires were characterized only after the peak T cell response. Participants were mostly white British, with more females than males. The authors suggested clonal diversity may have been underestimated.

The V end loses 2 bases and the J end loses 6 bases, and a stretch of 11 bases separates them. Taken from cysteine to phenylalanine, the CDR3 has 13 residues. The CDR3 DNA has 39 bases and is translated from base 1. As encoded in the germline V gene, CDR1 is SGHDT while CDR2 is YYEEEE. A note on this clone: Its antigen is still unknown. Base qualities are not provided; no much larger clone lies one nucleotide away.

The CDR3 regions of human TCRbeta chains were subjected to immunosequencing. The authors' pipeline ran thus. Repertoire TCRs were matched against a reference library of SARS-CoV-2-specific TCRs generated with the MIRA antigen-specificity platform. Breadth meant the fraction of unique TCRs that were SARS-CoV-2-associated, whereas depth meant the fraction of total T cells that were SARS-CoV-2-associated. Using the MIRA data, each spike-specific TCR was assigned both to the spike region to which the TCR was reactive and to a CD4 or CD8 class. Log10-transformed breadth and depth values were compared by one-way ANOVA with Sidak's multiple comparisons tests. In TCRdb, the immuneACCESS table is reduced to in-frame sequences with V and J assigned. These tables do not hold every clone; where another copy was compared, an unresolved V gene accounts for under half, and the others remain unexplained. The DNA gave D and trimming, while V, J and clone size come from that table. For this sample there are about 150,000 clones; 80% to 90% appear just once. Just under 7% of the sample belongs to the ten largest clones.

What this sample's time point label stands for: sample from adult after SARS-CoV-2 infection, after symptom onset. A couple of convalescent COVID-19 patients, sampled after symptom onset from adults with prior SARS-CoV-2 infection, were also TCR-sequenced for comparison. The specimen was peripheral blood, collected after recovery from COVID-19. The chain joins TRBV5-6 to TRBJ1-1; the D gene is perhaps TRBD1, on 5 matching bases. The sequence was collected from an adult who had recovered from COVID-19. At the DNA level, the sequence is TGTGCCAGCAGCTTTTCCCCACAGGCTGAAGCTTTCTTT. Translated, this is CASSFSPQAEAFF.